This T cell receptor (beta chain) was captured by sequencing in a study of blood T cell repertoires in COVID-19. Across the study: Sites in the United States, Italy and Spain provided acute and convalescent COVID-19 samples. T cells, B-cell-depleted T cells, or PBMCs supplied cDNA or gDNA.

In the authors' workflow: Nucleated cell counts were estimated from reference gene primer amplification. Sequencing used immunoSEQ multiplex PCR; TCRdb keeps in-frame clones, though not all of them. That table furnishes V, J and clone size, whereas the DNA furnished D and trimming. Of under 300,000 clones listed, around nine tenths were seen once; the top ten hold approximately 7.2%. CDR1 and CDR2 (germline): SGHNT, YYREEE (reference sequence). The CDR3 loop spans 15 amino acids. V lost 0 bases to trimming and J lost 2 bases, with 10 bases between them. This chain links TRBV5-4 with TRBJ2-3; possibly TRBD1 for D (5 bases). The specimen sequenced was peripheral blood. The clonotype originates from a woman in her seventies with active or convalescent COVID-19. The CDR3 spells CASSLDGRDTDTQYF. DNA of the CDR3: TGTGCCAGCAGCTTGGACGGCAGGGACACAGATACGCAGTATTTT.